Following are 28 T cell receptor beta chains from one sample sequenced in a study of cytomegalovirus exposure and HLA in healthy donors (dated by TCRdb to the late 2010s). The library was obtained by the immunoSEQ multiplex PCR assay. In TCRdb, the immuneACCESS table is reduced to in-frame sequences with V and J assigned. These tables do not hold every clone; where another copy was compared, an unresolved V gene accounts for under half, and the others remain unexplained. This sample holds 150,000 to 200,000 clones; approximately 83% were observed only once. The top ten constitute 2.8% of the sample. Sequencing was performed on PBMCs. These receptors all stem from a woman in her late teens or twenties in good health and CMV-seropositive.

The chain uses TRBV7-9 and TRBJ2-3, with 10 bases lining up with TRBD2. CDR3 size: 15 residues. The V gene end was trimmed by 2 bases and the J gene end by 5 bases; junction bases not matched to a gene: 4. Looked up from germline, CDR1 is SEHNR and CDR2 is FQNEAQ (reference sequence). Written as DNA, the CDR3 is TGTGCCAGCAGCTTACTAGCGGGGGCGGGAGATACGCAGTATTTT. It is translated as CASSLLAGAGDTQYF.

The CDR3 nucleotides are TGTGCCAGCAGCCAAGAAGCTGCGCAAGAGACCCAGTACTTC. This codes for CASSQEAAQETQYF. The chain couples TRBV4-2 to TRBJ2-5; D uncertain. V lost 0 bases, J lost 2 bases, and 7 bases lay in between. Germline loops: CDR1 LGHNA, CDR2 YNFKEQ. This CDR3 region has 14 residues.

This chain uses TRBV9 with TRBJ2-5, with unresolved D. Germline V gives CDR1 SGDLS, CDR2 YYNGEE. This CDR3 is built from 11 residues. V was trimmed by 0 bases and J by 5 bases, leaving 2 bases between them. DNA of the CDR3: TGTGCCAGCAGCGTAGCGGAGACCCAGTACTTC. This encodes CASSVAETQYF.

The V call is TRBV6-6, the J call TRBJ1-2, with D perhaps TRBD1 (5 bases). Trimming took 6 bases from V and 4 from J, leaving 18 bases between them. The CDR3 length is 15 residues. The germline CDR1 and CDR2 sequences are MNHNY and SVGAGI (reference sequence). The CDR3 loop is CASSLKGAPVYGYTF. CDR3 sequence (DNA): TGTGCCAGCAGCCTAAAAGGGGCCCCGGTCTATGGCTACACCTTC.

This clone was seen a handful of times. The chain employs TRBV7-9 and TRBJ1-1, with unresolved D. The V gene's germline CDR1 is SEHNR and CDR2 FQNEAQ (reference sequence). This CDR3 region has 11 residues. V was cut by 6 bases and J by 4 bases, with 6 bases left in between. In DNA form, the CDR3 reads TGTGCCAGCAGGCGTAGCACTGAAGCTTTCTTT. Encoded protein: CASRRSTEAFF.

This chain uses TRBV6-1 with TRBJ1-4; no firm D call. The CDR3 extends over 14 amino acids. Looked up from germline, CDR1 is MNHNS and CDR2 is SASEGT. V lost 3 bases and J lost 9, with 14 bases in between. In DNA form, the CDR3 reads TGTGCCAGCAGTGACAGGAGGGATGCTCAAAAACTGTTTTTT. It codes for CASSDRRDAQKLFF.

The CDR3 here is CASSYPQGGRGYTF. The CDR3 DNA follows: TGTGCCAGCAGTTACCCGCAGGGAGGACGGGGCTACACCTTC. The chain joins TRBV6-5 to TRBJ1-2; perhaps TRBD1 as D (5 bases). Germline V gene lookup returns CDR1 MNHEY and CDR2 SVGAGI. Trimming left V 2 bases short and J 8 bases short, with 15 bases between. The CDR3 is 14 amino acids.

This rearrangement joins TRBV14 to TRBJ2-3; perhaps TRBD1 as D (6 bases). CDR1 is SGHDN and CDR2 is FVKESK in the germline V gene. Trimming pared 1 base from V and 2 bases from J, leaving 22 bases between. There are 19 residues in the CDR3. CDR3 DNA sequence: TGTGCCAGCAGCCAAGGGACAGCTAAGACTCGGTTAACCACAGATACGCAGTATTTT. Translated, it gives CASSQGTAKTRLTTDTQYF.

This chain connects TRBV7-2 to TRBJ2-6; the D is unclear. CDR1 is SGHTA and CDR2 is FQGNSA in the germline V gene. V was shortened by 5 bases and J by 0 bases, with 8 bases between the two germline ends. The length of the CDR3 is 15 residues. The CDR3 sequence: CASSPRLSGANVLTF. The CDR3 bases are TGTGCCAGCAGCCCCCGTCTCTCTGGGGCCAACGTCCTGACTTTC.

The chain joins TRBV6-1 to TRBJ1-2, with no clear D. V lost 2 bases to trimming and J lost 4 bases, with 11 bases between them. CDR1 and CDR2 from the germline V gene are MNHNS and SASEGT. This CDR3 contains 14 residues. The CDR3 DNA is TGTGCCAGCAGTGAACGTTCAGGTGGCTATGGCTACACCTTC. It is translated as CASSERSGGYGYTF.

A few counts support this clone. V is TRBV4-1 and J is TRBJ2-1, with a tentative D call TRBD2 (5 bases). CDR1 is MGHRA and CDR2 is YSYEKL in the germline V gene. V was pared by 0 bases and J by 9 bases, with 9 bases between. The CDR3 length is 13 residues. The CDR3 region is CASSQESEGEQFF. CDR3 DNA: TGCGCCAGCAGCCAAGAGTCCGAGGGTGAGCAGTTCTTC.

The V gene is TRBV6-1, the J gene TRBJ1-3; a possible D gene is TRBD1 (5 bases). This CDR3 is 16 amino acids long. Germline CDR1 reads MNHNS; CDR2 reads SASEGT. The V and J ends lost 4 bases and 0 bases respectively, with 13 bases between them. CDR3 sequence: CASSAGELGSGNTIYF. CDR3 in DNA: TGTGCCAGCAGTGCGGGGGAATTGGGCTCTGGAAACACCATATATTTT.

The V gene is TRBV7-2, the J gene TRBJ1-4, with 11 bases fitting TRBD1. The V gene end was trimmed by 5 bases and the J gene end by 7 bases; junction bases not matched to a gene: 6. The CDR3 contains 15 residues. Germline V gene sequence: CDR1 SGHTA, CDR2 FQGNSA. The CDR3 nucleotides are TGTGCCAGCAGCAAGACCGGGACAGGGGGTGAAAAACTGTTTTTT. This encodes CASSKTGTGGEKLFF.

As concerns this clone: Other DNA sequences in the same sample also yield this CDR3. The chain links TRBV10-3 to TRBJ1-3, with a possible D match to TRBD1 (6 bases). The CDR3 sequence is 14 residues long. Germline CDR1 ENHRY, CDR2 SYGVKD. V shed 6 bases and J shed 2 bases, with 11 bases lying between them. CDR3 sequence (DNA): TGTGCCATCAGCGCCGCAGGGGCTGGAAACACCATATATTTT. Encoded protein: CAISAAGAGNTIYF.

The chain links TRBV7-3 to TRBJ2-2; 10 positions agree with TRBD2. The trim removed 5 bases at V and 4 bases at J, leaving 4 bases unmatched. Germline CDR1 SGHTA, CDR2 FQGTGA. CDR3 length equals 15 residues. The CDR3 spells CASSQRLAGTGELFF. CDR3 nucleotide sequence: TGTGCCAGCAGCCAGAGACTAGCGGGCACCGGGGAGCTGTTTTTT.

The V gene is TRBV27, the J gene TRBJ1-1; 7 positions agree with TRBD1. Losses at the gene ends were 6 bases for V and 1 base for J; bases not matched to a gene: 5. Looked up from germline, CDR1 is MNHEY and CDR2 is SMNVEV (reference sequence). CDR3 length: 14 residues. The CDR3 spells CASSTGQTNTEAFF. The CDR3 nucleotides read TGTGCCAGCAGCACGGGACAGACGAACACTGAAGCTTTCTTT.

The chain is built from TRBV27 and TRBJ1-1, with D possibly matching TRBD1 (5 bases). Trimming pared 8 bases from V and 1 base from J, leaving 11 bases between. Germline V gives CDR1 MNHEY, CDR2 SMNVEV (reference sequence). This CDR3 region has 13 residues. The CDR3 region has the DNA TGTGCCAGCTGTGGACACGGGAACACTGAAGCTTTCTTT. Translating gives CASCGHGNTEAFF.

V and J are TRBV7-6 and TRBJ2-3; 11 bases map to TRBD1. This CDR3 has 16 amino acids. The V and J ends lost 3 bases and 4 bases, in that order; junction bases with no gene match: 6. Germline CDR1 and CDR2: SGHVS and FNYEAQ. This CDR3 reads CASSFSGTGGSDTQYF. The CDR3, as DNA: TGTGCCAGCAGCTTCTCCGGGACAGGGGGATCAGATACGCAGTATTTT.

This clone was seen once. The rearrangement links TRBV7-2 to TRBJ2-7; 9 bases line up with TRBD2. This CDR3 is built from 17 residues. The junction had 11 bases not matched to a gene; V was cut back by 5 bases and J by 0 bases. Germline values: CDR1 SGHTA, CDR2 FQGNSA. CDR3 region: CASSLRRVAGVSYEQYF. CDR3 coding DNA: TGTGCCAGCAGCCTCCGTCGAGTAGCGGGAGTCTCCTACGAGCAGTACTTC.

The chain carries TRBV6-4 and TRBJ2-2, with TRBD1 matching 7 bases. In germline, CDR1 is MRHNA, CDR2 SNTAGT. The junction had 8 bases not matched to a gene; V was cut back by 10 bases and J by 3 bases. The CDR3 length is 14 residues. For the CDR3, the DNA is TGTGCCACCAAGACAGGGCCGGACACCGGGGAGCTGTTTTTT. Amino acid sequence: CATKTGPDTGELFF.

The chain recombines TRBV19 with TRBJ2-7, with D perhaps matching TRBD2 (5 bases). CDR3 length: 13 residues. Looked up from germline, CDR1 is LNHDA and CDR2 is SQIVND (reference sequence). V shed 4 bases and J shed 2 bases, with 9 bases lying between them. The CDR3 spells CASSTGSPYEQYF. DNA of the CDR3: TGTGCCAGTAGTACTGGGAGCCCCTACGAGCAGTACTTC.

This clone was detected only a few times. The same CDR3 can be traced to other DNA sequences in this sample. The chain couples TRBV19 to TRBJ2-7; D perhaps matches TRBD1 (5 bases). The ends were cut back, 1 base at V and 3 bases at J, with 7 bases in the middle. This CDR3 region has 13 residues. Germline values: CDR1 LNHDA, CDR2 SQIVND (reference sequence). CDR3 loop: CASSIGQGYEQYF. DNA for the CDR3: TGTGCCAGTAGTATAGGGCAGGGCTACGAGCAGTACTTC.

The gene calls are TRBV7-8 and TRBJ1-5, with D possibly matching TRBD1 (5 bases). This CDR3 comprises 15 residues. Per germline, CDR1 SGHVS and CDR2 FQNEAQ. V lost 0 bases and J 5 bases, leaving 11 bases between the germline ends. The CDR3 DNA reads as TGTGCCAGCAGCTTAGCCAACGGGGGAGATCAGCCCCAGCATTTT. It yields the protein CASSLANGGDQPQHF.

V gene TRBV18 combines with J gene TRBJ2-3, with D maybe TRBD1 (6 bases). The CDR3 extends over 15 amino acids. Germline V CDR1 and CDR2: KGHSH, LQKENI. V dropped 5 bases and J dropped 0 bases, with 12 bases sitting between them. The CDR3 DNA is TGTGCCAGCTCATTAACAGGGCTGAGCACAGATACGCAGTATTTT. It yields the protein CASSLTGLSTDTQYF. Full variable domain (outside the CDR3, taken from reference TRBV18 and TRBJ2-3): NAGVMQNPRHLVRRRGQEARLRCSPMKGHSHVYWYRQLPEEGLKFMVYLQKENIIDESGMPKERFSAEFPKEGPSILRIQQVVRGDSAAYFCASSLTGLSTDTQYFGPGTRLTVL.

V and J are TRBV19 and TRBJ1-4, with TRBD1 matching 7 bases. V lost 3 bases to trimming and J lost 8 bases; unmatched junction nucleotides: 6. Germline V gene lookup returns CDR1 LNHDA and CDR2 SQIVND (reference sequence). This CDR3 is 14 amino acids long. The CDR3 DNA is TGTGCCAGTAGTATGGGGCAGGGACAGGAAAAACTGTTTTTT. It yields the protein CASSMGQGQEKLFF.

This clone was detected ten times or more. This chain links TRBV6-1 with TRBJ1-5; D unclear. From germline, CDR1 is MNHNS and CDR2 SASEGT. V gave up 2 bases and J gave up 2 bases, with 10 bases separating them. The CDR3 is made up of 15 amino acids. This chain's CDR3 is CASSEPGYGNQPQHF. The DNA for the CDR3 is TGTGCCAGCAGTGAACCAGGATATGGCAATCAGCCCCAGCATTTT.

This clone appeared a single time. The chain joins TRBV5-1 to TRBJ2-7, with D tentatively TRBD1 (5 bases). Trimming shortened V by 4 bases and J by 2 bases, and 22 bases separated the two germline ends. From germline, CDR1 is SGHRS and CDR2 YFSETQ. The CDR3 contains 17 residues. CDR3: CASSVQVGQINPYEQYF. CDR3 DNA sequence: TGCGCCAGCAGCGTTCAGGTAGGACAAATAAATCCCTACGAGCAGTACTTC.

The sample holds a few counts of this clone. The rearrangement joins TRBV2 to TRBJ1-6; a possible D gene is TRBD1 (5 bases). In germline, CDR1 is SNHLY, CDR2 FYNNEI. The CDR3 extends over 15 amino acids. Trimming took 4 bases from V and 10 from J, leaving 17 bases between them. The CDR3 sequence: CASSAVAGGGSPLHF. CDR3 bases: TGTGCCAGCAGTGCCGTCGCGGGGGGTGGGTCACCCCTCCACTTT.